This T cell receptor beta chain is drawn from a study of identical twins. The study's findings and limits: While abundant cord blood beta clonotypes carried fewer insertions, memory repertoires showed no such pattern.

V gave up 6 bases and J gave up 6 bases, with 17 bases separating them. The CDR3 is 14 residues long. This clonotype was found many times. Antigen: not known. Each CDR3 protein gets one entry after TCRdb re-called the 5' RACE reads with MiXCR. The repertoire holds about 240,000 distinct CDR3 sequences, with roughly 7.5% as singletons. The same data also contributed to another study, on yellow fever vaccine responses in identical twins.

Material: CD8+ T cells sorted from blood. The chain carries TRBV12-3 or TRBV12-4 and TRBJ1-2; D may be TRBD1 (6 bases). The sequence derives from a woman between 18 and 29 years old in good health. Here the CDR3 reads CASRTAGAPDGYTF. CDR3 nucleotide sequence: TGTGCCAGCAGGACTGCAGGGGCCCCTGATGGCTACACCTTC.